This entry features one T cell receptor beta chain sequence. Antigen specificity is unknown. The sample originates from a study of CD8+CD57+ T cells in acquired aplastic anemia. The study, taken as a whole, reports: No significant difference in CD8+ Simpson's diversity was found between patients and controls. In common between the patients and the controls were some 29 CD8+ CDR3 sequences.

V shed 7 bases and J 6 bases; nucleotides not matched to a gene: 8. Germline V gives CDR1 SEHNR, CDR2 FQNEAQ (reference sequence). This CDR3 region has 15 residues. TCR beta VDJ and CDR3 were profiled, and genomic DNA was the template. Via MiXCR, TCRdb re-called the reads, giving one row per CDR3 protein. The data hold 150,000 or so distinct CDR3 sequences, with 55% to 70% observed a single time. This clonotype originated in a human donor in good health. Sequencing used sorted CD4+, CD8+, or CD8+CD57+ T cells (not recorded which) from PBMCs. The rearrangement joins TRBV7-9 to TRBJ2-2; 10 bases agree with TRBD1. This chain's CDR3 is CASTPRGQGSGELFF. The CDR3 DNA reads TGTGCCAGCACCCCGCGGGGACAGGGGTCCGGGGAGCTGTTTTTT.